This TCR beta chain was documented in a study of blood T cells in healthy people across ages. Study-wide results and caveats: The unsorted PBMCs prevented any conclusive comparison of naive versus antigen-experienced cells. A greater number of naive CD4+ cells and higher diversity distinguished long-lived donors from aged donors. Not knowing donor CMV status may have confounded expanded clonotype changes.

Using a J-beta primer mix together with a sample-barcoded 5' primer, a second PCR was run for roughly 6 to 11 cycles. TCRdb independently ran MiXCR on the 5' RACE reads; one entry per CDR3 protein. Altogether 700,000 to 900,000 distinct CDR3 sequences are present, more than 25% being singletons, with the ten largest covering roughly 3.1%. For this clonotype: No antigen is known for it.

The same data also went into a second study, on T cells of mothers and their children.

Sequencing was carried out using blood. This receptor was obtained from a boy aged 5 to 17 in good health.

Here the CDR3 reads CAWSTGAYEQYF. In DNA form, the CDR3 reads TGTGCCTGGAGTACAGGGGCCTACGAGCAGTACTTC. The rearrangement uses TRBV30 and TRBJ2-7; 7 bases map to TRBD1. Per germline, CDR1 GTSNPN and CDR2 SVGIG (reference sequence). Losses at the gene ends were 2 bases for V and 2 bases for J; bases not matched to a gene: 0. This CDR3 spans 12 amino acids. Full variable domain (rest looked up from reference TRBV30 and TRBJ2-7): SQTIHQWPATLVQPVGSPLSLECTVEGTSNPNLYWYRQAAGRGLQLLFYSVGIGQISSEVPQNLSASRPQDRQFILSSKKLLLSDSGFYLCAWSTGAYEQYFGPGTRLTVT.